Sequencing of this T cell receptor (beta chain) was carried out in a study of OX40 agonist ivuxolimab in advanced cancers. As concerns this clone: As yet, its antigen is unknown.

Produced via immunoSEQ multiplex PCR; TCRdb's table is partial and in-frame only. The data show about 15,000 clones, with around 77% seen just once and around 14% held by the top ten. Study observations and caveats: There were, on average, more expanded clones in CD8+ T cells than in CD4+.

Trimming cost V 5 bases and J 4 bases, with 11 bases left between them. Germline V gene lookup returns CDR1 SGHTA and CDR2 FQGNSA. The CDR3 is 13 residues long. The chain carries TRBV7-2 and TRBJ1-2; maybe TRBD1 (5 bases). The sample consisted of CD4+ or CD8+ T cells sorted from blood, taken in a trial of the OX40 agonist ivuxolimab. The clonotype originates from an adult with an advanced solid tumor such as melanoma, head and neck, liver or kidney cancer. CDR3 amino acids: CASSPGGVYGYTF. The CDR3 coding sequence is TGTGCCAGCAGCCCCGGGGGGGTCTATGGCTACACCTTC. The variable domain in full, completed from reference TRBV7-2 and TRBJ1-2, reads GAGVSQSPSNKVTEKGKDVELRCDPISGHTALYWYRQSLGQGLEFLIYFQGNSAPDKSGLPSDRFSAERTGGSVSTLTIQRTQQEDSAVYLCASSPGGVYGYTFGSGTRLTVV.